This is a list of T cell receptor beta chains from one sample in a study of blood T cell repertoires in COVID-19. Only in-frame clones appear in the TCRdb table, and some are missing; sequencing was by immunoSEQ multiplex PCR. The sample consists of about 81,000 clones, 84% of them appearing once. Material for sequencing was peripheral blood. These receptor sequences come from a human donor in a cohort sampled during active COVID-19. CDR3s include the opening cysteine and the closing phenylalanine or tryptophan. Fields, in order: clone size, J gene, D gene, V gene, CDR3 protein, CDR3 DNA. The D gene is left open where the match is weak. Some rows have no size entry. The others give once, few or many, or a class for an expanded clone.

clone_size: few
j_call: TRBJ1-2
d_call: NA
v_call: TRBV5-1
cdr3_aa: CASSRTADGYTF
cdr3_nt: TGCGCCAGCAGCAGGACAGCCGATGGCTACACCTTC

clone_size: NA
j_call: TRBJ2-7
d_call: TRBD1
v_call: TRBV7-9
cdr3_aa: CASSFGQAEQYF
cdr3_nt: TGTGCCAGCAGCTTCGGACAGGCTGAGCAGTACTTC

clone_size: NA
j_call: TRBJ2-3
d_call: TRBD2
v_call: TRBV7-2
cdr3_aa: CASSSSGGSNRQYF
cdr3_nt: TGTGCCAGCAGTTCCAGCGGGGGGTCCAATAGGCAGTATTTT

clone_size: NA
j_call: TRBJ1-3
d_call: NA
v_call: TRBV5-1
cdr3_aa: CASSLGDRTGPGNTIYF
cdr3_nt: TGCGCCAGCAGCTTGGGAGACCGAACAGGCCCTGGAAACACCATATATTTT

clone_size: NA
j_call: TRBJ2-7
d_call: NA
v_call: TRBV10-3
cdr3_aa: CAISIPGGVAYEQYF
cdr3_nt: TGTGCCATCAGTATACCGGGGGGCGTAGCCTACGAGCAGTACTTC

clone_size: NA
j_call: TRBJ2-3
d_call: NA
v_call: TRBV4-2
cdr3_aa: CASSYRDSLPDTQYF
cdr3_nt: TGTGCCAGCAGCTACCGGGACTCCCTTCCAGATACGCAGTATTTT

clone_size: NA
j_call: TRBJ1-2
d_call: NA
v_call: TRBV12-5
cdr3_aa: CASGLSDLREGGYTF
cdr3_nt: TGTGCTAGTGGTTTGTCTGACTTACGGGAGGGCGGCTACACCTTC

clone_size: NA
j_call: TRBJ2-3
d_call: TRBD1
v_call: TRBV5-1
cdr3_aa: CASSLGNRGSTDTQYF
cdr3_nt: TGCGCCAGCAGCTTGGGGAACAGGGGAAGCACAGATACGCAGTATTTT

clone_size: NA
j_call: TRBJ2-7
d_call: TRBD1
v_call: TRBV24-1
cdr3_aa: CATSDPGTAQNEQYF
cdr3_nt: TGTGCCACCAGTGATCCCGGGACAGCCCAGAACGAGCAGTACTTC

clone_size: few
j_call: TRBJ2-7
d_call: TRBD1
v_call: TRBV5-1
cdr3_aa: CASSAGGSYEQYF
cdr3_nt: TGCGCCAGCAGCGCAGGGGGTTCCTACGAGCAGTACTTC

clone_size: NA
j_call: TRBJ2-2
d_call: TRBD2
v_call: TRBV19
cdr3_aa: CASTIGGGGNTGELFF
cdr3_nt: TGTGCCAGTACGATAGGTGGCGGGGGGAACACCGGGGAGCTGTTTTTT

clone_size: NA
j_call: TRBJ2-3
d_call: NA
v_call: TRBV4-2
cdr3_aa: CASSQERTRGADTQYF
cdr3_nt: TGTGCCAGCAGCCAAGAGAGGACCAGGGGGGCAGATACGCAGTATTTT

clone_size: NA
j_call: TRBJ1-1
d_call: TRBD1
v_call: TRBV5-1
cdr3_aa: CASSVDTGGSGAFF
cdr3_nt: TGCGCCAGCAGCGTGGATACAGGGGGCTCTGGGGCTTTCTTT

clone_size: few
j_call: TRBJ1-3
d_call: NA
v_call: TRBV6-5
cdr3_aa: CASSSGSSGNTIYF
cdr3_nt: TGTGCCAGCAGTTCGGGTTCCTCTGGAAACACCATATATTTT

clone_size: NA
j_call: TRBJ2-7
d_call: TRBD1
v_call: TRBV3-1/TRBV3-2
cdr3_aa: CASSESGRGREQYF
cdr3_nt: TGTGCCAGCAGCGAATCTGGCAGGGGGCGAGAGCAGTACTTC

clone_size: NA
j_call: TRBJ2-7
d_call: TRBD2
v_call: TRBV6-5
cdr3_aa: CASSFYRGGTYEQYF
cdr3_nt: TGTGCCAGCAGTTTTTATCGCGGGGGAACCTACGAGCAGTACTTC

clone_size: NA
j_call: TRBJ1-6
d_call: NA
v_call: TRBV6-5
cdr3_aa: CASSLAVVQNSPLHF
cdr3_nt: TGTGCCAGCAGTTTGGCGGTCGTCCAAAATTCACCCCTCCACTTT

clone_size: NA
j_call: TRBJ1-4
d_call: NA
v_call: TRBV28
cdr3_aa: CASSGNIPTNEKLFF
cdr3_nt: TGTGCCAGCAGTGGCAACATTCCAACTAATGAAAAACTGTTTTTT

clone_size: NA
j_call: TRBJ1-4
d_call: NA
v_call: TRBV28
cdr3_aa: CASRTQGVSEKLFF
cdr3_nt: TGTGCCAGCAGAACACAGGGAGTCTCTGAAAAACTGTTTTTT

clone_size: NA
j_call: TRBJ2-7
d_call: NA
v_call: TRBV6-5
cdr3_aa: CASRTILYEQYF
cdr3_nt: TGTGCCAGCAGAACTATCCTTTACGAGCAGTACTTC

clone_size: NA
j_call: TRBJ2-1
d_call: NA
v_call: TRBV19
cdr3_aa: CASSMMGGPHEQFF
cdr3_nt: TGTGCCAGTAGTATGATGGGGGGGCCACATGAGCAGTTCTTC

clone_size: NA
j_call: TRBJ2-2
d_call: NA
v_call: TRBV27
cdr3_aa: CASSRGYSANTGELFF
cdr3_nt: TGTGCCAGCAGCAGGGGATACAGTGCGAACACCGGGGAGCTGTTTTTT

clone_size: NA
j_call: TRBJ1-2
d_call: NA
v_call: TRBV28
cdr3_aa: CASSTDPGYTF
cdr3_nt: TGTGCCAGCAGTACAGATCCTGGCTACACCTTC

clone_size: NA
j_call: TRBJ2-1
d_call: TRBD2
v_call: TRBV5-1
cdr3_aa: CASSFELAGGRGEQFF
cdr3_nt: TGCGCCAGCAGCTTTGAACTAGCGGGGGGTAGAGGTGAGCAGTTCTTC

clone_size: once
j_call: TRBJ2-7
d_call: NA
v_call: TRBV9
cdr3_aa: CASSPRLNYYEQYF
cdr3_nt: TGTGCCAGCAGCCCGAGGTTAAACTACTACGAGCAGTACTTC

clone_size: NA
j_call: TRBJ2-3
d_call: TRBD1
v_call: TRBV5-4
cdr3_aa: CASSLGGWDRVASTDTQYF
cdr3_nt: TGTGCCAGCAGCTTGGGAGGGTGGGACAGGGTTGCTAGCACAGATACGCAGTATTTT

clone_size: NA
j_call: TRBJ1-2
d_call: TRBD1
v_call: TRBV7-9
cdr3_aa: CASSDTITGGIGYTF
cdr3_nt: TGTGCCAGCAGCGATACCATTACAGGGGGTATTGGCTACACCTTC

clone_size: NA
j_call: TRBJ2-2
d_call: TRBD2
v_call: TRBV7-8
cdr3_aa: CASSQRGGRTGELFF
cdr3_nt: TGTGCCAGCAGCCAGCGGGGGGGCCGAACCGGGGAGCTGTTTTTT

clone_size: NA
j_call: TRBJ1-2
d_call: NA
v_call: TRBV10-3
cdr3_aa: CAISGGSNYGYTF
cdr3_nt: TGTGCCATCAGTGGAGGCAGTAACTATGGCTACACCTTC

clone_size: NA
j_call: TRBJ2-1
d_call: TRBD1
v_call: TRBV2
cdr3_aa: CASSDSDRGRVAYNEQFF
cdr3_nt: TGTGCCAGCAGTGATTCGGACAGGGGGCGAGTAGCCTACAATGAGCAGTTCTTC

clone_size: NA
j_call: TRBJ1-1
d_call: NA
v_call: TRBV7-9
cdr3_aa: CASSLLPGLGGLNTEAFF
cdr3_nt: TGTGCCAGCAGCTTGTTACCGGGCCTTGGCGGGTTGAACACTGAAGCTTTCTTT

clone_size: NA
j_call: TRBJ2-7
d_call: TRBD1
v_call: TRBV19
cdr3_aa: CASSTSGTVRSYEQYF
cdr3_nt: TGTGCCAGTAGTACGTCTGGGACAGTGCGGAGCTACGAGCAGTACTTC

clone_size: NA
j_call: TRBJ2-2
d_call: TRBD2
v_call: TRBV10-3
cdr3_aa: CAISEGLVNTGELFF
cdr3_nt: TGTGCCATCAGTGAGGGACTAGTCAACACCGGGGAGCTGTTTTTT

clone_size: once
j_call: TRBJ2-2
d_call: NA
v_call: TRBV6-5
cdr3_aa: CASSPRTLNTGELFF
cdr3_nt: TGTGCCAGCAGTCCAAGGACTTTAAACACCGGGGAGCTGTTTTTT

clone_size: NA
j_call: TRBJ2-7
d_call: TRBD1
v_call: TRBV5-1
cdr3_aa: CASSLGGRTRDEQYF
cdr3_nt: TGCGCCAGCAGCTTAGGGGGCAGGACGAGGGACGAGCAGTACTTC

clone_size: NA
j_call: TRBJ2-1
d_call: TRBD1
v_call: TRBV11-2
cdr3_aa: CASSLVGTGGIYNEQFF
cdr3_nt: TGTGCCAGCAGCTTAGTCGGCACAGGGGGGATTTACAATGAGCAGTTCTTC

clone_size: NA
j_call: TRBJ2-1
d_call: NA
v_call: TRBV11-2
cdr3_aa: CASSFLASSEQFF
cdr3_nt: TGTGCCAGCAGCTTTTTGGCCTCTAGTGAGCAGTTCTTC